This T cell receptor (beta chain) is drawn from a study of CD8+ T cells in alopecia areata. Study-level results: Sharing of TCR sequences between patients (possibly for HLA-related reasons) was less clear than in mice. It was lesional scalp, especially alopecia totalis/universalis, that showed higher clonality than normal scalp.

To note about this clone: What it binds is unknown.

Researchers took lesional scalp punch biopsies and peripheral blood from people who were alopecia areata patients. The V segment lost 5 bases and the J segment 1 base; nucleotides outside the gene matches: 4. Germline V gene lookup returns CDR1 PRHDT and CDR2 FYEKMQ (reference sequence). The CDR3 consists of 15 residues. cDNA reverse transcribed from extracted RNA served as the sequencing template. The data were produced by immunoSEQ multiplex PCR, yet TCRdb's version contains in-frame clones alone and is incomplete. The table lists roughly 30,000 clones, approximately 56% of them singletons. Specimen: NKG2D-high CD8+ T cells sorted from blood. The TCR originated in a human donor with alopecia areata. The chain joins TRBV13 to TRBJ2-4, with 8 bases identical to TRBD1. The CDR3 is CASSPRGLAKNIQYF. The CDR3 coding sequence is TGTGCCAGCAGCCCCAGGGGGCTGGCCAAAAACATTCAGTACTTC.